A single T cell receptor beta chain is shown here with its context. Enrollment of patients from Seattle took place during active infection, with longitudinal follow-up. V lost 3 bases and J 6 bases, leaving 12 bases between the germline ends. CDR1 is LNHDA and CDR2 is SQIVND in the germline V gene (reference sequence). The CDR3 extends over 14 amino acids. The entry originates in a study of blood T cell repertoires in COVID-19. About the research overall: From the United States, Italy and Spain came samples of acute and convalescent COVID-19. T cells, B-cell-depleted T cells, or PBMCs supplied cDNA or gDNA.

Authors' processing steps: Reference gene primer amplification gave estimated nucleated cell counts. Produced via immunoSEQ multiplex PCR; TCRdb's table is partial and in-frame only. V, J and clone size were drawn from that table, and D and trimming were deduced from the DNA. The sample lists approximately 200,000 clones; about 95% were seen once. The chain links TRBV19 to TRBJ1-5, with D possibly TRBD1 on 6 matching bases. Sequencing was carried out using peripheral blood. The source of this sequence is a young man with COVID-19, enrolled during active disease. CDR3 loop: CASSIPDSFQPQHF. The CDR3 DNA reads as TGTGCCAGTAGTATCCCGGACAGTTTTCAGCCCCAGCATTTT. Full variable domain (rest looked up from reference TRBV19 and TRBJ1-5): DGGITQSPKYLFRKEGQNVTLSCEQNLNHDAMYWYRQDPGQGLRLIYYSQIVNDFQKGDIAEGYSVSREKKESFPLTVTSAQKNPTAFYLCASSIPDSFQPQHFGDGTRLSIL.